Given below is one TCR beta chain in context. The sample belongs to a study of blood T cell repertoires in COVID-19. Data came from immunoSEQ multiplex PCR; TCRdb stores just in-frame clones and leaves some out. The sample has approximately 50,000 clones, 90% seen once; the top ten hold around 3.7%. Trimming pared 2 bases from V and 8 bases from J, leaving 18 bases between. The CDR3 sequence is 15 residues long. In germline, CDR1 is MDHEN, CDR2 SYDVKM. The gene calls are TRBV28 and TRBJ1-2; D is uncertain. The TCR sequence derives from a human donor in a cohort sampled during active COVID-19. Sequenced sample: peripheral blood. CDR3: CASSLEGPLRSGYTF. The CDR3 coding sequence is TGTGCCAGCAGTTTAGAGGGCCCTCTTAGGTCGGGCTACACCTTC.